This TCR beta chain is drawn from a study of tumor and adjacent non-tumor tissue in lung cancer. Overall study context: Patients comprised about a dozen adenocarcinoma, 2 squamous cell carcinoma and 1 small cell lung cancer. Samples averaged around 4 million productive TCRbeta reads each.

TCRbeta libraries were built with three rounds of nested PCR, modified from ARM-PCR. Each CDR3 protein gets one entry after TCRdb re-called the multiplex PCR reads with MiXCR. Of approximately 140,000 distinct CDR3 sequences listed, approximately 66% are singletons. In its sample, this clonotype was seen many times. Its antigen remains unidentified. Study findings and constraints: Top 100 clones took a larger repertoire share in normal lung.

This sample's RNA came from whole unsorted tissue. Germline V gene lookup returns CDR1 MNHEY and CDR2 SVGAGI. Trimming pared 5 bases from V and 0 bases from J, leaving 9 bases between. This CDR3 region has 14 residues. This sequence joins TRBV6-5 and TRBJ2-3; D gene unclear. Sequenced: lung tumor tissue. The sequence came from a man in his fifties or sixties with small cell lung cancer. For the CDR3, the DNA is TGTGCCAGCAGTACCCGGGCCAGCACAGATACGCAGTATTTT. This encodes CASSTRASTDTQYF.